Given below is one TCR beta chain in context. Its antigen is still unknown. The data were obtained in a study of OX40 agonist ivuxolimab in advanced cancers. Across the study: Patients were dosed with the agonistic anti-OX40 (CD134) antibody ivuxolimab. Enrolled patients in dose escalation had cancers that were hepatocellular carcinoma, melanoma, renal cell or head and neck cancer.

The study, taken as a whole, reports: Averaged across samples, CD8+ T cells carried more expanded clones than CD4+ did.

Researchers took blood at baseline, on cycle 4 day 1, and on cycle 7 day 1. The repertoire was sequenced with immunoSEQ multiplex PCR; TCRdb's copy has only in-frame clones and lacks some. The data show approximately 78,000 clones, about 85% seen once. The CDR3 loop spans 14 amino acids. Germline CDR1 SGHNT, CDR2 YYREEE (reference sequence). Trimming took 2 bases from V and 3 from J; bases not matched to a gene: 3. The chain carries TRBV5-4 and TRBJ1-2, with 8 positions matching TRBD1. Material: CD4+ or CD8+ T cells sorted from blood, obtained in a trial of the OX40 agonist ivuxolimab. This clonotype originated in an adult with an advanced solid tumor such as melanoma, head and neck, liver or kidney cancer. CDR3 sequence (DNA): TGTGCCAGCAGCTTCGGACAGGGTGACTATGGCTACACCTTC. This encodes CASSFGQGDYGYTF.